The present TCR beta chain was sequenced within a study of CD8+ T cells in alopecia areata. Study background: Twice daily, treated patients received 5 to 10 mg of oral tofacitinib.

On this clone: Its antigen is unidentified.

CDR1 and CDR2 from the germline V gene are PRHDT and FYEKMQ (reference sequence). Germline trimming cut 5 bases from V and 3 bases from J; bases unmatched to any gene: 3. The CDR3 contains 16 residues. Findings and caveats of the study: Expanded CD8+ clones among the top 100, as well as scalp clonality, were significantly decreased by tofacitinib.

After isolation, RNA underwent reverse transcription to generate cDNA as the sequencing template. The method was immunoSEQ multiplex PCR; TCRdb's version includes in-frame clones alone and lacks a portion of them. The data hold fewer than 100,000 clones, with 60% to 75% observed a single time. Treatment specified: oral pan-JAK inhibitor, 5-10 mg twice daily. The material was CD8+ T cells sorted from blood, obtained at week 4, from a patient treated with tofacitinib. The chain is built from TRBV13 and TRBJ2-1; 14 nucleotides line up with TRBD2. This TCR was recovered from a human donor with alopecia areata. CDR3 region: CASSDGLAGGYNEQFF. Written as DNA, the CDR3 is TGTGCCAGCAGCGATGGACTAGCGGGAGGCTACAATGAGCAGTTCTTC. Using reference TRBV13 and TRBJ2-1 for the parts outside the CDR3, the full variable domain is AAGVIQSPRHLIKEKRETATLKCYPIPRHDTVYWYQQGPGQDPQFLISFYEKMQSDKGSIPDRFSAQQFSDYHSELNMSSLELGDSALYFCASSDGLAGGYNEQFFGPGTRLTVL.